The sequence of this T cell receptor (beta chain) was determined in a study of shared T cell receptors in the human thymus. This CDR3 contains 17 residues. V shed 5 bases, J shed 3 bases, and the junction held 11 bases outside the gene matches. The germline V gene has CDR1 KGHSH and CDR2 LQKENI. The method was immunoSEQ multiplex PCR; TCRdb's version includes in-frame clones alone and lacks a portion of them. The sample carries about 660,000 clones, 70% to 90% recorded once. The data also belong to a second study, concerning human thymus T cells. That paper states: Resections removed during corrective heart surgery provided the thymus tissue used. Thymic TCR repertoires of unrelated people reportedly overlapped highly.

The genes are TRBV18 and TRBJ2-1; 9 positions match TRBD1. The receptor was isolated from a boy younger than two with a congenital heart defect. Sequencing used thymocytes. CDR3 DNA: TGTGCCAGCTCAGCAACACCAACAGGGGGCGTCTACAATGAGCAGTTCTTC. Protein product: CASSATPTGGVYNEQFF.